The entry below describes one T cell receptor beta chain. This clone occurred once. This clone's antigen is unknown. No much larger clone is present one base from it, and per-base qualities are unavailable. V loses 3 bases at its end and J loses 0 bases; junction bases beyond the gene matches: 8. Including cysteine and phenylalanine, the CDR3 has 17 amino acids. This entry keeps only the CDR3 DNA: 51 bases, framed from base 1. Looking up the germline V gene (reference sequence) yields CDR1 LNHDA and CDR2 SQIVND. The sample originates from a study of T cell responses to AZD1222 COVID-19 vaccine (dated by TCRdb to about 2021). For the wider study: A total of roughly 240 trial participants underwent TCR sequencing, of whom around 200 received two doses of AZD1222 and about 26 received two doses of the MenACWY control vaccine. Trial participants were enrolled by age into subgroups of 18-55, 56-69 and 70-plus years, and roughly 150, 30 and 60 TCR-sequenced participants, respectively, were included in these subgroups.

The sample's time point label, decoded: about 28 days (+/-7) after the second vaccine dose. Because spike-specific TCR depth and breadth did not differ between the two schedules, AZD1222 recipients who got a second dose at roughly 4 weeks were pooled with those who got a second dose at roughly 12 weeks. Vaccinee samples were obtained from the UK trials COV001 and COV002, which included a single-blind randomized controlled phase 2/3 trial of AZD1222 (ChAdOx1 nCoV-19) in healthy adults. Trial participant PBMC samples were collected at day 0 and day 28 after the second dose for TCRbeta chain sequencing. Overall study outcomes, separate from this receptor: In the small 56-69-year group, the increase in depth fell short of significance, most likely because of low power. Conclusions about previously exposed vaccinees were limited because only six or seven AZD1222 recipients were SARS-CoV-2 seropositive at baseline. Participants were mostly white British, with more females than males. The authors suggested clonal diversity may have been underestimated. Vaccine-associated CD4 TCRs spanned the whole spike protein, with dominant responses in regions 160-218 and 743-854. Reportedly, almost half of the unique spike-specific TCRs recognized epitopes lying outside the regions that are mutated in the B.1.351 and B.1.1.7 variants. Because no day 14 peak-response samples were available, repertoires were characterized only after the peak T cell response. A significant rise in spike-specific TCR breadth and depth was observed after two AZD1222 doses relative to day 0 and relative to MenACWY recipients.

The CDR3 regions of human TCRbeta chains were analyzed by immunosequencing. The study's own analysis went as follows. Repertoire TCRs were matched against a reference library of SARS-CoV-2-specific TCRs generated with the MIRA antigen-specificity platform. Breadth was defined as the fraction of unique TCRs that were SARS-CoV-2-associated, and depth was defined as the fraction of total T cells that were SARS-CoV-2-associated. Using the MIRA data, each spike-specific TCR was assigned both to the spike region to which the TCR was reactive and to a CD4 or CD8 class. Log10-transformed breadth and depth values were compared by one-way ANOVA with Sidak's multiple comparisons tests. TCRdb limited this immuneACCESS table to in-frame rearrangements with V and J called. A share of clones is missing; checked studies link under half to unresolved V genes, and the rest is unexplained. D and trimming come from the DNA, and the V and J calls and clone size come from that table. Across this sample there are just over 150,000 clones, with about 87% seen only once. About 9.8% of the sample belongs to the ten largest clones.

The receptor was isolated from an adult who received the AZD1222 COVID-19 vaccine. Here the sequenced sample was peripheral blood, taken 28 days after the second AZD1222 dose. The V gene is TRBV19 and the J gene is TRBJ1-2, and 9 junction bases match TRBD1. The CDR3 in this case is CASSMADRGTSNYGYTF. The DNA sequence reads TGTGCCAGTAGTATGGCCGACAGGGGGACTTCTAACTATGGCTACACCTTC.